The next 5 T cell receptor beta chains were all read from a single sample in a study of CD8 T cells in ankylosing spondylitis. TCRdb re-called the 5' RACE reads with MiXCR, one entry per CDR3 protein. The sample has about 800,000 distinct CDR3 sequences; over 9.5% are singletons. Study findings and constraints: Blood from ankylosing spondylitis patients appeared to carry a characteristic roughly 8-variant TCR beta motif.

The antigens of these receptors remain unknown. Sequenced input: blood, either unsorted or a sorted T cell fraction (not recorded which). These receptors all come from a male donor with ankylosing spondylitis.

The chain has TRBV19 and TRBJ2-2; D possibly uses TRBD1 or TRBD2 (5 bases each). Between the trimmed V and J ends, which lost 4 bases and 4 bases, there was a span of 10 bases. Germline CDR1 and CDR2: LNHDA and SQIVND (reference sequence). This CDR3 is 14 amino acids long. CDR3 in DNA: TGTGCCAGTAGTAGCAGGGCGGGCACCGGGGAGCTGTTTTTT. Translating gives CASSSRAGTGELFF.

The table lists this clonotype with a few counts. CDR3: CASHLAEAYNEQFF. CDR3 nucleotide sequence: TGTGCCAGCCACCTAGCGGAGGCCTACAATGAGCAGTTCTTC. The rearrangement joins TRBV2 to TRBJ2-1; the match to TRBD2 covers 7 bases. J lost 2 bases, V lost 8 bases, and 6 bases had no gene match. The V gene's germline CDR1 is SNHLY and CDR2 FYNNEI. The CDR3 totals 14 residues.

This clonotype was seen more than once but under ten times. The chain is built from TRBV10-3 and TRBJ2-5; 8 nucleotides line up with TRBD1. CDR3 size: 14 residues. The V and J ends lost 6 bases and 2 bases, in that order; junction bases with no gene match: 5. Germline lookup yields CDR1 ENHRY and CDR2 SYGVKD. The CDR3 sequence is CAIRQQGGQETQYF. CDR3 nucleotide sequence: TGTGCCATCAGACAACAGGGGGGACAAGAGACCCAGTACTTC.

The V gene is TRBV20-1, the J gene TRBJ2-7; 8 positions match TRBD2. V lost 2 bases, J lost 7 bases, and 13 bases stayed unmatched. Germline assignment: CDR1 DFQATT and CDR2 SNEGSKA (reference sequence). The CDR3 consists of 15 residues. The CDR3 bases are TGCAGTGCTAGAACAACCCTAGCGGGTCCTTTGGAGCAGTACTTC. It translates to CSARTTLAGPLEQYF.

Regarding this clonotype: A much larger clone sits a single nucleotide away, making a read error possible. The conserved phenylalanine or tryptophan normally closing the CDR3 is absent here, so this likely arose from a read error. This rearrangement joins TRBV20-1 to TRBJ2-3, with TRBD2 matching over 8 bases. This CDR3 comprises 14 residues. CDR1 DFQATT and CDR2 SNEGSKA come from the germline V gene (reference sequence). With 4 bases clipped from V and 0 bases from J, the junction kept 3 bases outside the gene matches. This CDR3 reads CSAKVAGSTDTQYI. The CDR3 DNA reads as TGCAGTGCTAAAGTAGCGGGGAGCACAGATACGCAGTATATT.